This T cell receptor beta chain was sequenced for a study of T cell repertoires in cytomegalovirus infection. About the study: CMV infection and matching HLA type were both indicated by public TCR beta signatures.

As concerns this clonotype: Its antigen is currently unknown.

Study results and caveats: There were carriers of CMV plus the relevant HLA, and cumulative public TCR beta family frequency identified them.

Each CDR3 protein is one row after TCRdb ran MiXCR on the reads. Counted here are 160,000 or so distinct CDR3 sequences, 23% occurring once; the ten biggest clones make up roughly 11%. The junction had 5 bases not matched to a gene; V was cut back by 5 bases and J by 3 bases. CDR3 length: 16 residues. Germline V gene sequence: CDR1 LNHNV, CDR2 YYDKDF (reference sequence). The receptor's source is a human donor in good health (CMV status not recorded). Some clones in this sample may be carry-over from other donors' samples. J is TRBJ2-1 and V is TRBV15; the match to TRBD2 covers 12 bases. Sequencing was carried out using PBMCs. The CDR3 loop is CATSPILAGGYNEQFF. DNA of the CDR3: TGTGCCACCAGCCCTATACTAGCGGGGGGCTACAATGAGCAGTTCTTC.